The next 17 T cell receptor beta chains were all read from a single sample in a study of T cell responses to AZD1222 COVID-19 vaccine. Here immunoSEQ multiplex PCR was the method, and the copy in TCRdb shows in-frame clones only, minus some. Among about 88,000 clones listed, around 92% were seen once. Here the sequenced sample was peripheral blood, taken on day 0 of AZD1222 vaccination. Source of these receptors: an adult in good health.

The V call is TRBV7-2, the J call TRBJ2-3, with unresolved D. Germline CDR1 and CDR2: SGHTA and FQGNSA. V was cut by 1 base and J by 2 bases, with 16 bases left in between. CDR3 length: 17 amino acids. CDR3 DNA: TGTGCCAGCAGCTTAGGTTCTCCCAGGTCCTTCACAGATACGCAGTATTTT. This encodes CASSLGSPRSFTDTQYF.

The chain is built from TRBV28 and TRBJ2-1; possible D gene TRBD2, 5 bases. Germline V gene lookup returns CDR1 MDHEN and CDR2 SYDVKM. Trimming removed 5 bases at V and 8 bases at J, with 13 bases between. CDR3 length: 13 residues. Written as DNA, the CDR3 is TGTGCCAGCAGTCGTTTAACTAGTCATGAGCAGTTCTTC. Residues: CASSRLTSHEQFF.

The rearrangement links TRBV14 to TRBJ1-2; 7 positions agree with TRBD1. The V segment lost 4 bases and the J segment 0 bases; nucleotides outside the gene matches: 5. The CDR3 is made up of 15 amino acids. Germline V lookup: CDR1 SGHDN, CDR2 FVKESK. CDR3: CASSPRQGTNYGYTF. The CDR3 DNA sequence: TGTGCCAGCAGCCCCCGACAGGGCACTAACTATGGCTACACCTTC. Full variable domain (remainder filled in from reference TRBV14 and TRBJ1-2): EAGVTQFPSHSVIEKGQTVTLRCDPISGHDNLYWYRRVMGKEIKFLLHFVKESKQDESGMPNNRFLAERTGGTYSTLKVQPAELEDSGVYFCASSPRQGTNYGYTFGSGTRLTVV.

The chain combines TRBV24-1 with TRBJ2-1; D is perhaps TRBD1 (5 bases). The CDR3 has 18 amino acids. The V end was cut by 4 bases, the J end by 0 bases, with 18 bases between. The germline V gene has CDR1 KGHDR and CDR2 SFDVKD. The CDR3 reads CATSDDDRRLSSYNEQFF. The DNA of the CDR3 is TGTGCCACCAGTGACGACGACAGACGCCTAAGCTCCTACAATGAGCAGTTCTTC.

The rearrangement uses TRBV29-1 and TRBJ2-7; tentative D call: TRBD1 (6 bases). The ends were cut back, 3 bases at V and 2 bases at J, with 11 bases in the middle. Looked up from germline, CDR1 is SQVTM and CDR2 is ANQGSEA. This CDR3 has 13 amino acids. This chain's CDR3 is CSVEQGRPYEQYF. Written as DNA, the CDR3 is TGCAGCGTTGAGCAGGGGCGGCCCTACGAGCAGTACTTC.

The CDR3 sequence: CASSANTPSTDTQYF. CDR3 bases: TGTGCCAGCAGCGCAAACACACCTAGCACAGATACGCAGTATTTT. The chain recombines TRBV9 with TRBJ2-3; D ambiguous. Germline CDR1 reads SGDLS; CDR2 reads YYNGEE. The CDR3 contains 15 residues. Trimming pared 3 bases from V and 0 bases from J, leaving 11 bases between.

The V gene is TRBV14, the J gene TRBJ2-7, with D uncertain. Germline CDR1 and CDR2: SGHDN and FVKESK. The CDR3 contains 14 residues. V lost 4 bases and J lost 4, with 14 bases in between. The CDR3 bases are TGTGCCAGCAGCCCATTGTTGTCGGGTTACGAGCAGTACTTC. Translated, it gives CASSPLLSGYEQYF.

The genes are TRBV18 and TRBJ2-5; 10 positions match TRBD2. The CDR3 sequence is 18 residues long. The V segment lost 3 bases and the J segment 2 bases; nucleotides outside the gene matches: 12. Germline CDR1 and CDR2: KGHSH and LQKENI. As DNA, the CDR3 is TGTGCCAGCTCACCGTTAGGGTTGGGACTAGCGATGCAAGAGACCCAGTACTTC. Its protein is CASSPLGLGLAMQETQYF.

A single count supports this clone. The genes are TRBV28 and TRBJ1-2, with unresolved D. CDR1 and CDR2 from the germline V gene are MDHEN and SYDVKM. The CDR3 has 12 amino acids. Deletions cut 6 bases from V and 7 bases from J, with 12 bases between. The CDR3 coding sequence is TGTGCCAGCAGCCGCCCCCCGGCTGGCTACACCTTC. This encodes CASSRPPAGYTF.

A note on this clone: Additional DNA sequences in this sample encode the identical CDR3. The CDR3 nucleotides read TGTGCCAGCTCACCAGGGACAGGGTCCTACGAGCAGTACTTC. Translated: CASSPGTGSYEQYF. The chain has TRBV18 and TRBJ2-7; 9 nucleotides agree with TRBD1. The CDR3 totals 14 residues. Trimming at V came to 2 bases and at J to 1 base, leaving 0 bases not matched to a gene. The germline V gene encodes CDR1 KGHSH and CDR2 LQKENI.

V is TRBV5-4 and J is TRBJ2-7, with D possibly TRBD1 on 5 matching bases. This CDR3 is 14 amino acids long. Per the germline V gene, CDR1 is SGHNT and CDR2 is YYREEE (reference sequence). The germline V and J ends were trimmed by 3 bases and 5 bases, with 15 bases remaining between them. The CDR3 sequence: CASSWEGADHEQYF. In DNA, the CDR3 is TGTGCCAGCAGCTGGGAAGGGGCAGACCACGAGCAGTACTTC.

The rearrangement uses TRBV11-2 and TRBJ2-7; TRBD2 agrees at 8 bases. The CDR3 extends over 14 amino acids. Germline lookup yields CDR1 SGHAT and CDR2 FQNNGV. With 0 bases clipped from V and 5 bases from J, the junction kept 3 bases outside the gene matches. CDR3 sequence (DNA): TGTGCCAGCAGCTTAGAAGCGGGAGCCCACGAGCAGTACTTC. The encoded protein is CASSLEAGAHEQYF.

As DNA, the CDR3 is TGTGCCAGCAGTTTGCCCGTTGGCACAGATACGCAGTATTTT. It encodes CASSLPVGTDTQYF. The chain uses TRBV28 and TRBJ2-3; D not resolved. With 3 bases removed from V and 1 base from J, the gap between germline ends came to 8 bases. CDR3 size: 14 residues. The germline gives CDR1 MDHEN, CDR2 SYDVKM.

V gene TRBV5-6 combines with J gene TRBJ2-7; the match to TRBD1 covers 9 bases. V lost 4 bases to trimming and J lost 3 bases; unmatched junction nucleotides: 5. Per the germline V gene, CDR1 is SGHDT and CDR2 is YYEEEE. CDR3 length equals 14 residues. The CDR3 coding sequence is TGTGCCAGCAGCACCGGGACAGGGCTCTACGAGCAGTACTTC. Encoded protein: CASSTGTGLYEQYF.

The chain uses TRBV11-3 and TRBJ2-3; TRBD2 agrees at 12 bases. Germline values: CDR1 SGHNT, CDR2 YENEEA. Unmatched junction bases numbered 12, after V lost 5 bases and J lost 3 bases. The CDR3 contains 18 residues. The CDR3 here is CASSPTSGRGGATDTQYF. As DNA, the CDR3 is TGTGCCAGCAGCCCGACTAGCGGGAGAGGGGGTGCAACAGATACGCAGTATTTT.

This clone is deemed medium-sized. The J gene is TRBJ2-1, the V gene TRBV5-1; TRBD2 agrees at 8 bases. V was clipped by 4 bases and J by 6 bases; unmatched bases: 3. The CDR3 is made up of 13 amino acids. Germline V gene lookup returns CDR1 SGHRS and CDR2 YFSETQ. This chain's CDR3 is CASSVTSVNEQFF. CDR3 in DNA: TGCGCCAGCAGCGTGACTAGCGTCAATGAGCAGTTCTTC.

This sequence joins TRBV5-1 and TRBJ2-2; D remains unclear. The CDR3 totals 14 residues. V was cut by 3 bases and J by 0 bases, with 6 bases left in between. CDR1 is SGHRS and CDR2 is YFSETQ in the germline V gene. CDR3 sequence reads: CASSSTSNTGELFF. DNA of the CDR3: TGCGCCAGCAGCTCGACTTCGAACACCGGGGAGCTGTTTTTT.